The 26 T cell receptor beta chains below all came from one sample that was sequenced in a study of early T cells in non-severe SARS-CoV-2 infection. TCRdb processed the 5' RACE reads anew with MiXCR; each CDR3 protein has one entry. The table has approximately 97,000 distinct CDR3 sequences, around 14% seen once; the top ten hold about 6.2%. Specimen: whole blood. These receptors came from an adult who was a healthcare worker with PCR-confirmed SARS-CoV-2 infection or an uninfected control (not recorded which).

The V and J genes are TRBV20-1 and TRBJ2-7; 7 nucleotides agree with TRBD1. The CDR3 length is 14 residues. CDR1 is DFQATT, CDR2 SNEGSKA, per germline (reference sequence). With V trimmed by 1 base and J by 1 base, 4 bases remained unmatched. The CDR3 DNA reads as TGCAGTGCTAGAGTCGGGACAGATTCCTACGAGCAGTACTTC. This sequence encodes CSARVGTDSYEQYF.

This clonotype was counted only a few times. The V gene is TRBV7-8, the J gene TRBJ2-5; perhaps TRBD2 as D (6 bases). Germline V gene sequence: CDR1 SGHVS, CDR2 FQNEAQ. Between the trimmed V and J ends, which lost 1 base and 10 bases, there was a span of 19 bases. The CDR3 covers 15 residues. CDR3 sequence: CASSLGPILAGGQYF. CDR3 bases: TGTGCCAGCAGCTTAGGCCCGATTCTGGCCGGGGGCCAGTACTTC.

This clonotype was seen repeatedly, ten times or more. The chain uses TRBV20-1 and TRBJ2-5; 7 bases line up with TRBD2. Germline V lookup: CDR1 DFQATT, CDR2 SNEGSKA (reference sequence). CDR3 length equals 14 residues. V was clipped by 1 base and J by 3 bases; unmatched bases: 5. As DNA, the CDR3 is TGCAGTGCTAGAGCGGGGAGCGGGGAAGAGACCCAGTACTTC. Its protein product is CSARAGSGEETQYF.

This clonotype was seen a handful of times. The CDR3 DNA reads TGCAGCGTTTCCTTTACAGGGTCCGAGCAGTACTTC. Translated: CSVSFTGSEQYF. V is TRBV29-1 and J is TRBJ2-7; a weak D match, TRBD1 (6 bases). CDR1 is SQVTM and CDR2 is ANQGSEA in the germline V gene. The CDR3 runs 12 residues. Trimming stripped 5 bases from V and 6 bases from J, with 14 bases between.

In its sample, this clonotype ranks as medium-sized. This CDR3 reads CATRYDAGGDEQFF. The CDR3 nucleotides read TGTGCCACCCGTTACGACGCGGGAGGGGATGAGCAGTTCTTC. The chain couples TRBV15 to TRBJ2-1; 9 bases map to TRBD2. Germline assignment: CDR1 LNHNV and CDR2 YYDKDF (reference sequence). V shed 8 bases, J shed 8 bases, and the junction held 10 bases outside the gene matches. This CDR3 is 14 amino acids long.

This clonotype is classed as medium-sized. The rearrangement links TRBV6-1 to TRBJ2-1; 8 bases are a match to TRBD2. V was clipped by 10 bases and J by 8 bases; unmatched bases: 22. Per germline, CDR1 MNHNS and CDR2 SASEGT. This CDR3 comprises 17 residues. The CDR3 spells CAIDASIGGLGLDEQFF. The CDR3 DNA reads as TGTGCCATCGACGCCTCAATAGGGGGACTAGGGTTGGATGAGCAGTTCTTC.

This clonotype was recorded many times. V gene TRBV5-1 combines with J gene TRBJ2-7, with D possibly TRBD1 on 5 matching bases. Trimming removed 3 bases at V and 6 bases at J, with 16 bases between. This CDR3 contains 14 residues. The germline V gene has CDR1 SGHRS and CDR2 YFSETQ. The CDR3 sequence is CASSSHKATGEQYF. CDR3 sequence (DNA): TGCGCCAGCAGCTCCCACAAGGCTACAGGCGAGCAGTACTTC.

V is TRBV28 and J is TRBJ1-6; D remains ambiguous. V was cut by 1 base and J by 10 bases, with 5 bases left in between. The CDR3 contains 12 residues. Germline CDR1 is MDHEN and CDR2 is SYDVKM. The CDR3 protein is CASSLSFSPLHF. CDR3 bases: TGTGCCAGCAGTTTATCCTTCTCACCCCTCCACTTT.

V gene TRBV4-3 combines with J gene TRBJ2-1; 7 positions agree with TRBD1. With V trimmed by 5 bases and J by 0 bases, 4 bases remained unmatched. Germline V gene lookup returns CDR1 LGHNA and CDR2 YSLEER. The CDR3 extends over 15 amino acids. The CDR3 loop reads CASSYRDSSYNEQFF. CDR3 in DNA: TGCGCCAGCAGCTACCGGGACAGCTCCTACAATGAGCAGTTCTTC.

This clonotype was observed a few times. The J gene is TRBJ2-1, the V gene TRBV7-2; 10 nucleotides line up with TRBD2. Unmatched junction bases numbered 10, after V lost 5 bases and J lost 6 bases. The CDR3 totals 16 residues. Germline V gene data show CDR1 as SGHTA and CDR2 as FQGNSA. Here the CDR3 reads CASSVISGRRVNEQFF. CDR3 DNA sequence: TGTGCCAGCAGCGTCATTAGCGGGAGGAGGGTCAATGAGCAGTTCTTC.

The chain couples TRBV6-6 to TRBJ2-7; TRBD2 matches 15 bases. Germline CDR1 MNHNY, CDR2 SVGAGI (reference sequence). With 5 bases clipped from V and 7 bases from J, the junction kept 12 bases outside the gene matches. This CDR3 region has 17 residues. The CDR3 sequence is CASSPPGLAGGPREQYF. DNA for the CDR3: TGTGCCAGCAGTCCCCCCGGACTAGCGGGAGGGCCTCGGGAGCAGTACTTC.

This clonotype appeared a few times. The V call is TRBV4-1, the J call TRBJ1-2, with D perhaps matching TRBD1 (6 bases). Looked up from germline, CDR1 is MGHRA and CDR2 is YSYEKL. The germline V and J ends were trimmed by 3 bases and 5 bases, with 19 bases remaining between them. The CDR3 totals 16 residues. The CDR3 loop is CASSQGTLMSVYGYTF. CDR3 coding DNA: TGCGCCAGCAGCCAGGGGACACTCATGTCAGTTTATGGCTACACCTTC.

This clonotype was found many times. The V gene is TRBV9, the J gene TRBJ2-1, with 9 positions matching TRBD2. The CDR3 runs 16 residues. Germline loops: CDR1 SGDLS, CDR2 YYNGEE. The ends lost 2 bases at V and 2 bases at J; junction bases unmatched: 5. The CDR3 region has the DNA TGTGCCAGCAGCGTCGTGGCGGGAGGGACCTACAATGAGCAGTTCTTC. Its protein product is CASSVVAGGTYNEQFF.

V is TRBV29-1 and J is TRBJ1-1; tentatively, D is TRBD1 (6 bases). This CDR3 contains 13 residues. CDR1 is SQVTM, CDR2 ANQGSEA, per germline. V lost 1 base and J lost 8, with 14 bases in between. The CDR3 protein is CSVEGQEGGEAFF. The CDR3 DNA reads TGCAGCGTTGAAGGACAGGAGGGAGGCGAAGCTTTCTTT. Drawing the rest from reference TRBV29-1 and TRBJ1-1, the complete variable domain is SAVISQKPSRDICQRGTSLTIQCQVDSQVTMMFWYRQQPGQSLTLIATANQGSEATYESGFVIDKFPISRPNLTFSTLTVSNMSPEDSSIYLCSVEGQEGGEAFFGQGTRLTVV.

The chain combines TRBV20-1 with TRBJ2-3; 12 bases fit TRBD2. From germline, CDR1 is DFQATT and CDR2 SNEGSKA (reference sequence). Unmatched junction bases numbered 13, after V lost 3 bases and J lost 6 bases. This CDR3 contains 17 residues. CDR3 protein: CSASPLAGGPFADTQYF. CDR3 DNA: TGCAGTGCTAGCCCCCTAGCGGGAGGGCCGTTCGCCGATACGCAGTATTTT.

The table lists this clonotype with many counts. The CDR3 DNA is TGTGCCAGCAGTTTAGGCCAAGAGACCCAGTACTTC. It translates to CASSLGQETQYF. The genes are TRBV28 and TRBJ2-5; D not resolved. Germline V gives CDR1 MDHEN, CDR2 SYDVKM. Deletions cut 2 bases from V and 1 base from J, with 2 bases between. This CDR3 contains 12 residues. Complete variable domain (other parts from reference TRBV28 and TRBJ2-5): DVKVTQSSRYLVKRTGEKVFLECVQDMDHENMFWYRQDPGLGLRLIYFSYDVKMKEKGDIPEGYSVSREKKERFSLILESASTNQTSMYLCASSLGQETQYFGPGTRLLVL.

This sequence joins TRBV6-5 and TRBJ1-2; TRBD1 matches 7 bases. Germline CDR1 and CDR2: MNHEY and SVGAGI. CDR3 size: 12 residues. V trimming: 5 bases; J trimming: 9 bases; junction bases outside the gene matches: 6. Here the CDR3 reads CASSPGQASYTF. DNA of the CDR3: TGTGCCAGCAGTCCCGGACAGGCCAGCTACACCTTC.

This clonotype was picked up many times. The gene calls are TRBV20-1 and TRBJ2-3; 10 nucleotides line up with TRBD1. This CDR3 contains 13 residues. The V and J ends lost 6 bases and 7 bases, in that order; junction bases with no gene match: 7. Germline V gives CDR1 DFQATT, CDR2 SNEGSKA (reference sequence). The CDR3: CSAGTGVRHTQYF. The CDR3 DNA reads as TGCAGTGCAGGGACAGGGGTGAGGCATACGCAGTATTTT.

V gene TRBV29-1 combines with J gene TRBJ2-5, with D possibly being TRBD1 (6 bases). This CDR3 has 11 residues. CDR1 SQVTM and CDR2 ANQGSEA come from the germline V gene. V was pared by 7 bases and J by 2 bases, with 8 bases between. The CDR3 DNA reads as TGCAGCGCTGGACAGCAAGAGACCCAGTACTTC. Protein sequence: CSAGQQETQYF.

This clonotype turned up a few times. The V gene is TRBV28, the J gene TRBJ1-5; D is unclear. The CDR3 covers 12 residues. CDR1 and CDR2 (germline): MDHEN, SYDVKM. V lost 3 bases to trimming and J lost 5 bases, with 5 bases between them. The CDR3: CASSFFYQPQHF. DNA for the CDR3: TGTGCCAGCAGTTTTTTTTATCAGCCCCAGCATTTT. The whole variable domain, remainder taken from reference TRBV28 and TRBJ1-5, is DVKVTQSSRYLVKRTGEKVFLECVQDMDHENMFWYRQDPGLGLRLIYFSYDVKMKEKGDIPEGYSVSREKKERFSLILESASTNQTSMYLCASSFFYQPQHFGDGTRLSIL.

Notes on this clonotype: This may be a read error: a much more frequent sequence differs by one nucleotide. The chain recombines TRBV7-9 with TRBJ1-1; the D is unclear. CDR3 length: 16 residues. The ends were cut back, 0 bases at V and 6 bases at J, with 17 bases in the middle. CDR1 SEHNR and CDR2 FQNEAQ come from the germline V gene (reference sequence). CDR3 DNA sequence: TGTGCCAGCAGCTTAGCTGAGTTGGGATCCGACGCTGAAGCTTTCTTT. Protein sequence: CASSLAELGSDAEAFF.

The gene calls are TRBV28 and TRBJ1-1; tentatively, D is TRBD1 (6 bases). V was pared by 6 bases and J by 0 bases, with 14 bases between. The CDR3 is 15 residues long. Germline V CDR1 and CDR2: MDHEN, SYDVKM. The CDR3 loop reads CASRRGQLMNTEAFF. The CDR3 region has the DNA TGTGCCAGCAGACGTGGACAGCTAATGAACACTGAAGCTTTCTTT.

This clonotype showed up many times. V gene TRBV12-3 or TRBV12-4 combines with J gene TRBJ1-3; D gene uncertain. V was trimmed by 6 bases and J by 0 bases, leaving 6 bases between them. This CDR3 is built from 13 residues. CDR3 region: CASSPNSGNTIYF. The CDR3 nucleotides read TGTGCCAGCAGCCCGAACTCTGGAAACACCATATATTTT.

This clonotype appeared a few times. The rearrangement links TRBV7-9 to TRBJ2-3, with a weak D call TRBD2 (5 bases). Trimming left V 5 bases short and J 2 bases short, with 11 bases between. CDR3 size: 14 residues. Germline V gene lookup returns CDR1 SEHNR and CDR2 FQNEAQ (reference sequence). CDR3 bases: TGTGCCAGCAGCAGGGAGTGGGACACAGATACGCAGTATTTT. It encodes CASSREWDTDTQYF.

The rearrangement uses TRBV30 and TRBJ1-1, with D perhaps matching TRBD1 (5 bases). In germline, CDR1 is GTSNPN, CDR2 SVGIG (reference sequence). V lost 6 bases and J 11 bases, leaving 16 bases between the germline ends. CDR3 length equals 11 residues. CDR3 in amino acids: CACRQLQRAFF. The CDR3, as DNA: TGTGCCTGTCGACAGCTCCAAAGGGCTTTCTTT.

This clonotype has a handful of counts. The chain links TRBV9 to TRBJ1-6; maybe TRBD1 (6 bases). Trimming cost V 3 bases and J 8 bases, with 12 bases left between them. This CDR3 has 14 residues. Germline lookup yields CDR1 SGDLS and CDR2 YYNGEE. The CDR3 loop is CASSGTGRDSPLHF. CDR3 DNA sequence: TGTGCCAGCAGCGGCACAGGGAGGGATTCACCCCTCCACTTT. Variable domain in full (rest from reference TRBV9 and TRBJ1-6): DSGVTQTPKHLITATGQRVTLRCSPRSGDLSVYWYQQSLDQGLQFLIQYYNGEERAKGNILERFSAQQFPDLHSELNLSSLELGDSALYFCASSGTGRDSPLHFGNGTRLTVT.